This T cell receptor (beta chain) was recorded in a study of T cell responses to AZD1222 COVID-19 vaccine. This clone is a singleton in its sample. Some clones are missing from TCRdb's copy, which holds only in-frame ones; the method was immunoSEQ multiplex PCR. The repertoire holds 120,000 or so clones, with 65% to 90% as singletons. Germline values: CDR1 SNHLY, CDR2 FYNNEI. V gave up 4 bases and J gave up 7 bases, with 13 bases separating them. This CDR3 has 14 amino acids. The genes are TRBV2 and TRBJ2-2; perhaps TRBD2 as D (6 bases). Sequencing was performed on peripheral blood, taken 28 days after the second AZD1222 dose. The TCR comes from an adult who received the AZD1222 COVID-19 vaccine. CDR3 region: CASSALGEVGELFF. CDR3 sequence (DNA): TGTGCCAGCAGTGCTCTAGGGGAGGTCGGGGAGCTGTTTTTT.